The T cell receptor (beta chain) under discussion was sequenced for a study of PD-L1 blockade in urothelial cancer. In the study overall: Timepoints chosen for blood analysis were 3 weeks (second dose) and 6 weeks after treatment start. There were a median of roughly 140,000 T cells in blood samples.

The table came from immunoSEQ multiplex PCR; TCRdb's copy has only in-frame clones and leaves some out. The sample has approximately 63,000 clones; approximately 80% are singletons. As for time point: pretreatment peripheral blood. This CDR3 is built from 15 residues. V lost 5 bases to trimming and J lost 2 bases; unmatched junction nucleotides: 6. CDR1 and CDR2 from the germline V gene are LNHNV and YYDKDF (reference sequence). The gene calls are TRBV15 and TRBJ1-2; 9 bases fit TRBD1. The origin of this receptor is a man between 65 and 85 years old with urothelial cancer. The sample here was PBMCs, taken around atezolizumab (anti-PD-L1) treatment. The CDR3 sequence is CATSGPGTGNYGYTF. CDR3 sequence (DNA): TGTGCCACCAGCGGGCCCGGGACAGGGAACTATGGCTACACCTTC.